The TCR beta chain under discussion was sequenced for a study of CD8+ T cells in alopecia areata. Overall study context: Each of the treated patients was given oral tofacitinib, 5 to 10 mg twice daily, for moderate-to-severe alopecia areata.

Described treatment: oral pan-JAK inhibitor, 5-10 mg twice daily. Study-wide findings and caveats: Under tofacitinib, numerous expanded lesional clonotypes remained detectable in scalp and blood. Normal scalp showed lower clonality than lesional scalp, especially alopecia totalis/universalis.

Remarks on this clone: The antigen is not known.

In germline, CDR1 is GTSNPN, CDR2 SVGIG (reference sequence). The CDR3 contains 14 residues. V lost 3 bases and J 6 bases, leaving 15 bases between the germline ends. cDNA serving as the sequencing template came from extracted, reverse transcribed RNA. Clones were read by immunoSEQ multiplex PCR, and TCRdb kept only the in-frame ones, dropping some. The sample gives 110,000 or so clones, roughly 60% of which show up once; approximately 31% is in the top ten. The source was CD8+ T cells sorted from blood, collected at week 4, from a patient treated with tofacitinib. The chain employs TRBV30 and TRBJ2-1; possible D gene TRBD1, 6 bases. The TCR was taken from a human donor with alopecia areata. This chain's CDR3 is CAWSITGLANEQFF. For the CDR3, the DNA is TGTGCCTGGAGCATAACAGGGCTGGCCAATGAGCAGTTCTTC.